The 10 T cell receptor beta chains in this list originate from one sample, sequenced in a study of blood T cell repertoires in COVID-19. Data came from immunoSEQ multiplex PCR; TCRdb stores just in-frame clones and leaves some out. The sample has tens of thousands of clones; around 86% are singletons. The sequencing sample was made of peripheral blood. These receptors were taken from a man aged 50 to 60 with active COVID-19.

As to this clone: Mismatch with germline at one junction end may stem from a read error. V usage is TRBV7-6 and J usage is TRBJ2-6, with 10 bases that match TRBD1. CDR1 and CDR2 from the germline V gene are SGHVS and FNYEAQ. There are 18 residues in the CDR3. The CDR3 here is CASSLLGTGESGVNVLTF. As DNA, the CDR3 is TGTGCCAGCAGCTTACTCGGGACAGGGGAGTCTGGGGTCAACGTCCTGACTTTC.

The chain uses TRBV19 and TRBJ1-2, with 8 positions matching TRBD1. The CDR3 contains 15 residues. The germline gives CDR1 LNHDA, CDR2 SQIVND (reference sequence). The junction had 8 bases not matched to a gene; V was cut back by 4 bases and J by 4 bases. CDR3 region: CASSTRQGRAYGYTF. The DNA for the CDR3 is TGTGCCAGTAGTACCCGACAGGGGCGCGCCTATGGCTACACCTTC. Complete variable domain (other parts from reference TRBV19 and TRBJ1-2): DGGITQSPKYLFRKEGQNVTLSCEQNLNHDAMYWYRQDPGQGLRLIYYSQIVNDFQKGDIAEGYSVSREKKESFPLTVTSAQKNPTAFYLCASSTRQGRAYGYTFGSGTRLTVV.

The chain joins TRBV24-1 to TRBJ2-7; 10 bases match TRBD1. In germline, CDR1 is KGHDR, CDR2 SFDVKD. The CDR3 length is 14 residues. V gave up 8 bases and J gave up 1 base; unmatched junction bases: 4. The CDR3 coding sequence is TGTGCCACCATGGGGGGACAGGGGTCCTACGAGCAGTACTTC. Its translation is CATMGGQGSYEQYF.

This chain uses TRBV28 with TRBJ1-6; a weak D match, TRBD1 (5 bases). V was shortened by 7 bases and J by 6 bases, with 10 bases between the two germline ends. CDR1 MDHEN and CDR2 SYDVKM come from the germline V gene. This CDR3 contains 13 residues. The chain's CDR3 is CASMVTVNSPLHF. The CDR3 DNA follows: TGTGCCAGCATGGTGACAGTTAATTCACCCCTCCACTTT.

V usage is TRBV15 and J usage is TRBJ1-5; D possibly corresponds to TRBD1 (6 bases). Germline V gene data show CDR1 as LNHNV and CDR2 as YYDKDF (reference sequence). This CDR3 region has 14 residues. V was clipped by 5 bases and J by 0 bases, with 8 bases between them. For the CDR3, the DNA is TGTGCCACCAGCGGGGGCCTTAGCAATCAGCCCCAGCATTTT. Translation: CATSGGLSNQPQHF.

V usage is TRBV10-3 and J usage is TRBJ2-5; 8 bases line up with TRBD1. V lost 4 bases, J lost 2 bases, and 3 bases stayed unmatched. CDR1 and CDR2 from the germline V gene are ENHRY and SYGVKD. This CDR3 is 14 amino acids long. CDR3 protein: CAISVGTGQETQYF. CDR3 sequence (DNA): TGTGCCATCAGTGTGGGGACAGGTCAAGAGACCCAGTACTTC.

This clone appeared a few times. CDR3 sequence: CASSPQGGDHEQFF. DNA of the CDR3: TGTGCCAGCAGCCCGCAAGGGGGGGACCATGAGCAGTTCTTC. This chain connects TRBV11-3 to TRBJ2-1, with D perhaps TRBD2 (7 bases). V shed 5 bases and J shed 8 bases, with 16 bases lying between them. Germline V lookup: CDR1 SGHNT, CDR2 YENEEA. The CDR3 length is 14 residues.

The rearrangement joins TRBV6-7 to TRBJ2-7; TRBD2 matches 10 bases. TRBV6-7 is recorded as an ORF, its role being uncertain. The J segment lost 0 bases and the V segment lost 1 base, leaving 3 bases of the junction unmatched. There are 16 residues in the CDR3. The CDR3: CASSYLAGGTSYEQYF. DNA of the CDR3: TGTGCCAGCAGTTACTTAGCGGGAGGAACCTCCTACGAGCAGTACTTC.

The chain couples TRBV4-3 to TRBJ2-5; no reliable D call. The ends were cut back, 4 bases at V and 5 bases at J, with 11 bases in the middle. Germline lookup yields CDR1 LGHNA and CDR2 YSLEER. This CDR3 contains 13 residues. The CDR3 loop is CASSRGLLETQYF. CDR3 bases: TGCGCCAGCAGCCGCGGCCTTCTTGAGACCCAGTACTTC.

The chain joins TRBV25-1 to TRBJ2-1; TRBD1 is a possible D gene (6 bases). The germline V gene encodes CDR1 MGHDK and CDR2 SYGVNS. V lost 3 bases to trimming and J lost 16 bases, with 16 bases between them. This CDR3 contains 12 residues. In nucleotides, the CDR3 is TGTGCCAGCAGTGACTTGGGGGCAAGGGGATTCTTC. It yields the protein CASSDLGARGFF.